This TCR beta chain emerged from a study of CD8+ T cells in alopecia areata. Study-wide findings and caveats: Scalp clonality, together with expanded CD8+ clones among the top 100, fell significantly with tofacitinib. Lesional scalp exceeded normal scalp in clonality, especially in alopecia totalis/universalis. There were also resident alphabeta T cells of normal skin sequenced in scalp samples.

Treatment defined: oral pan-JAK inhibitor, 5-10 mg twice daily. Punch biopsies of lesional scalp, plus peripheral blood, were taken from alopecia areata patients. About this clone itself: The antigen is unknown.

It was cDNA, reverse transcribed from extracted RNA, that served as the sequencing template. Generated by immunoSEQ multiplex PCR, the TCRdb table keeps only in-frame clones and is missing some. Of 180,000 or so clones in the sample, about 53% were seen once. This specimen consisted of CD8+ T cells sorted from blood, obtained at week 24, from a patient treated with tofacitinib. The TCR was taken from a human donor with alopecia areata.

CDR3 in amino acids: CASSLASGDRAVTGELFF. The CDR3, as DNA: TGCGCCAGCAGCCTCGCATCCGGGGACAGGGCTGTCACCGGGGAGCTGTTTTTT. V is TRBV5-1 and J is TRBJ2-2, with 9 bases that match TRBD1. V trimming: 4 bases; J trimming: 4 bases; junction bases outside the gene matches: 14. Per the germline V gene, CDR1 is SGHRS and CDR2 is YFSETQ. This CDR3 region has 18 residues. Variable domain in full (rest from reference TRBV5-1 and TRBJ2-2): KAGVTQTPRYLIKTRGQQVTLSCSPISGHRSVSWYQQTPGQGLQFLFEYFSETQRNKGNFPGRFSGRQFSNSRSEMNVSTLELGDSALYLCASSLASGDRAVTGELFFGEGSRLTVL.